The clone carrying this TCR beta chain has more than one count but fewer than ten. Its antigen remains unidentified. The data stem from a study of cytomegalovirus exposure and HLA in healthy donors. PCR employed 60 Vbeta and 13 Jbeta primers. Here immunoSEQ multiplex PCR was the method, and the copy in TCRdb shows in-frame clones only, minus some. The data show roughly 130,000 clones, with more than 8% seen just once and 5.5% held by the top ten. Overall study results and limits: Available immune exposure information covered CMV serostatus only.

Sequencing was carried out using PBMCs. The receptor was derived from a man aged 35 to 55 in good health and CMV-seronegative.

Here the CDR3 reads CASSKGGRYEQYF. The CDR3 bases are TGTGCCAGCAGTAAAGGGGGTCGCTACGAGCAGTACTTC. The chain uses TRBV28 and TRBJ2-7; tentatively, D is TRBD1 (6 bases). The CDR3 sequence is 13 residues long. Germline V lookup: CDR1 MDHEN, CDR2 SYDVKM. V was trimmed by 5 bases and J by 3 bases, leaving 11 bases between them.